This T cell receptor beta chain was identified in a study of blood T cell repertoires in COVID-19. Recovered status in Cohort 3 required two negative PCRs, clearance, or symptom resolution. Measured with immunoSEQ multiplex PCR; TCRdb has only the in-frame clones, and not every one. This table has 280,000 or so clones, about 85% appearing once. Germline loops: CDR1 SEHNR, CDR2 FQNEAQ (reference sequence). V was pared by 5 bases and J by 1 base, with 11 bases between. CDR3 size: 14 residues. This clonotype originated in a woman aged 45-65 years who had recovered from COVID-19. The material sequenced was PBMCs or T cells enriched from blood (not recorded which). The chain has TRBV7-9 and TRBJ1-1; possible D gene TRBD1, 6 bases. CDR3 residues: CASSTYRENTEAFF. DNA of the CDR3: TGTGCCAGCAGCACCTACAGGGAGAACACTGAAGCTTTCTTT. The full variable domain, with the rest looked up from reference TRBV7-9 and TRBJ1-1, is DTGVSQNPRHKITKRGQNVTFRCDPISEHNRLYWYRQTLGQGPEFLTYFQNEAQLEKSRLLSDRFSAERPKGSFSTLEIQRTEQGDSAMYLCASSTYRENTEAFFGQGTRLTVV.